The sequence of this T cell receptor beta chain was determined in a study of blood T cell repertoires in COVID-19. In the study overall: PBMCs, B-cell-depleted T cells, or T cells provided the cDNA or gDNA that made up the material.

Here immunoSEQ multiplex PCR was the method, and the copy in TCRdb shows in-frame clones only, minus some. The table lists approximately 100,000 clones, 85% of them singletons, with approximately 2% in the top ten. The sequence derives from a woman aged 70-85 years with active or convalescent COVID-19. Sequencing was done on a sample of peripheral blood.

CDR3 in DNA: TGTGCCAGCAGTCCGGGACAGAATGAAAAACTGTTTTTT. Its translation: CASSPGQNEKLFF. The V call is TRBV28, the J call TRBJ1-4; 7 nucleotides line up with TRBD1. V shed 5 bases, J shed 5 bases, and the junction held 2 bases outside the gene matches. Germline CDR1 MDHEN, CDR2 SYDVKM. The CDR3 length is 13 residues.